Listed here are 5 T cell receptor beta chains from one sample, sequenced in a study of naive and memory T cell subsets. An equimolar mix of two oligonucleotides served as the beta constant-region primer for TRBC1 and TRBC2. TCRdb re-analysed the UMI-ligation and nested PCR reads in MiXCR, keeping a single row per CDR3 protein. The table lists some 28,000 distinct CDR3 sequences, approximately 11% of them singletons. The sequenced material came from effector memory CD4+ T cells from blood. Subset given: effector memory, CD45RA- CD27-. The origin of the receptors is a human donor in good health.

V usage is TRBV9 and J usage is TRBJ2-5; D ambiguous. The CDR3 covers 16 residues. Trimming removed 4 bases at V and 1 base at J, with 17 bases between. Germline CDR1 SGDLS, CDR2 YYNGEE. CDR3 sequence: CASSLPAVASQETQYF. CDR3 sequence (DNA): TGTGCCAGCAGCCTTCCTGCGGTGGCCAGCCAAGAGACCCAGTACTTC.

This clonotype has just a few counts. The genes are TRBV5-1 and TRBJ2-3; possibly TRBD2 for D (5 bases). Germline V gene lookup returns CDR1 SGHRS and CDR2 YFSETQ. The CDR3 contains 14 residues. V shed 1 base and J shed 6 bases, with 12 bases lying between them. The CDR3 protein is CASSLISAVDTQYF. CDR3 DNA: TGCGCCAGCAGCTTGATTAGCGCGGTCGATACGCAGTATTTT.

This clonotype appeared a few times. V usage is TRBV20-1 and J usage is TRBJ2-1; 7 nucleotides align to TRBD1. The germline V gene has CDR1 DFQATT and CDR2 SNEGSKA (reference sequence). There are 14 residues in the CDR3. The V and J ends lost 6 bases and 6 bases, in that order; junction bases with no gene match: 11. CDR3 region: CSAQQGVEVNEQFF. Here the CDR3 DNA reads TGCAGTGCGCAGCAGGGGGTCGAGGTCAATGAGCAGTTCTTC.

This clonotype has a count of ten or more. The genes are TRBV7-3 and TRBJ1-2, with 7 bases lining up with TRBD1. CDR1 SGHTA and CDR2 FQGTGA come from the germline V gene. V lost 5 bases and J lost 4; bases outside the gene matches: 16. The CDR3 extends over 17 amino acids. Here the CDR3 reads CASSQNPPGQSPYGYTF. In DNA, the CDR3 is TGTGCCAGCAGCCAAAACCCACCGGGACAGAGTCCCTATGGCTACACCTTC.

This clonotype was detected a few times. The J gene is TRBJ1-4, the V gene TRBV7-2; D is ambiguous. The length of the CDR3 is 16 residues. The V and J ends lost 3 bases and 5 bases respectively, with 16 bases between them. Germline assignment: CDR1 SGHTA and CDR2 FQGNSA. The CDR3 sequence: CASSLGHAFPNEKLFF. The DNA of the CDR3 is TGTGCCAGCAGCTTGGGTCATGCCTTCCCCAATGAAAAACTGTTTTTT. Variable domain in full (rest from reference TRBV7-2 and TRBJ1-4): GAGVSQSPSNKVTEKGKDVELRCDPISGHTALYWYRQSLGQGLEFLIYFQGNSAPDKSGLPSDRFSAERTGGSVSTLTIQRTQQEDSAVYLCASSLGHAFPNEKLFFGSGTQLSVL.